This T cell receptor (beta chain) is from a study of siplizumab effects on memory and regulatory T cells. Study-wide results and limits: Siplizumab significantly decreased alloreactive sequences from unstimulated CD4+ memory cells. There were only a minor fraction of alloreactive clones that mapped to unstimulated subsets. Memory cells seemed less diverse than naive T cells, which seemed major alloresponse contributors.

Concerning this clone: Antigen unknown.

V was clipped by 3 bases and J by 7 bases, with 1 base between them. Germline V gene lookup returns CDR1 KGHSH and CDR2 LQKENI. This CDR3 is 10 amino acids long. TCRdb's copy holds only in-frame clones and misses some; the assay was immunoSEQ multiplex PCR. The sample comprises about 50,000 clones, over 90% of which are singletons, and roughly 15% rests with the top ten. The sample consisted of CD8+ T cells sorted from blood. This clonotype was obtained from a human donor in good health. V gene TRBV18 combines with J gene TRBJ1-5; D ambiguous. The CDR3 coding sequence is TGTGCCAGCTCACCCCAGCCCCAGCATTTT. Encoded protein: CASSPQPQHF.